The sequence of this T cell receptor beta chain was determined in a study of graft-versus-host responses after intestinal transplantation. At the level of the study: Multivisceral, liver-intestinal, or isolated intestinal transplants were performed in recipients.

Details on this clone: No antigen is known for it.

Generated by immunoSEQ multiplex PCR, the TCRdb table keeps only in-frame clones and is missing some. The sample lists roughly 73,000 clones, 80% to 90% occurring once. Regarding the study as a whole: Allograft clonal ratios (graft-versus-host to host-versus-graft) were high in patients who had graft-donor T cell macrochimerism. Recipient marrow contained GvH clones, some of which appeared first in ileum or blood.

The material sequenced was unstimulated CD8+ T cells sorted from spleen or lymph node cells, taken before transplant. The clonotype originates from a human donor who was the organ donor for an intestinal transplant.

The CDR3 bases are TGTGCCGGGGGACACTTGAACACTGAAGCTTTCTTT. It is translated as CAGGHLNTEAFF. The chain uses TRBV30 and TRBJ1-1; maybe TRBD1 (6 bases). The length of the CDR3 is 12 residues. Germline-derived CDR1 and CDR2 are GTSNPN and SVGIG (reference sequence). The V and J ends lost 8 bases and 0 bases respectively, with 10 bases between them.